The 14 T cell receptor beta chains below all came from one sample that was sequenced in a study of T cell responses to AZD1222 COVID-19 vaccine. This table comes from immunoSEQ multiplex PCR, and its TCRdb copy is limited to in-frame clones, with some not included. The repertoire holds about 150,000 clones, with about 80% as singletons. The sequences come from peripheral blood, collected on day 0 of AZD1222 vaccination. These receptors were taken from an adult in good health.

V and J are TRBV2 and TRBJ1-3; D not certain. Germline CDR1 SNHLY, CDR2 FYNNEI. V lost 3 bases and J lost 7, with 7 bases in between. There are 12 residues in the CDR3. The CDR3 sequence is CASSEEINTIYF. The CDR3 coding sequence is TGTGCCAGCAGTGAGGAGATTAACACCATATATTTT.

Only one count was recorded for this clone. The J gene is TRBJ1-4, the V gene TRBV4-2; 11 nucleotides match TRBD1. V shed 1 base, J shed 6 bases, and the junction held 4 bases outside the gene matches. This CDR3 has 16 amino acids. Germline V gene lookup returns CDR1 LGHNA and CDR2 YNFKEQ. The CDR3 sequence is CASSQADRGQDEKLFF. CDR3 sequence (DNA): TGTGCCAGCAGCCAAGCGGACAGGGGGCAGGATGAAAAACTGTTTTTT.

V and J are TRBV24-1 and TRBJ2-3; D is perhaps TRBD1 or TRBD2 (6 bases each). Germline V gene data show CDR1 as KGHDR and CDR2 as SFDVKD. The V gene lost 3 bases and the J gene lost 0 bases, with 12 bases spanning the gap. The CDR3 is 16 amino acids. CDR3 residues: CATSDIGGGSTDTQYF. The CDR3 DNA reads as TGTGCCACCAGTGATATAGGAGGGGGTAGCACAGATACGCAGTATTTT.

This clone was recorded only once. The chain joins TRBV5-6 to TRBJ1-1; D ambiguous. Germline CDR1 reads SGHDT; CDR2 reads YYEEEE. This CDR3 spans 13 amino acids. V shed 1 base and J shed 2 bases, with 6 bases lying between them. The CDR3 is CASSLIRNTEAFF. CDR3 nucleotides: TGTGCCAGCAGCTTGATCAGAAACACTGAAGCTTTCTTT.

The V call is TRBV6-1, the J call TRBJ2-3; D is tentatively TRBD1 or TRBD2 (5 bases each). This CDR3 spans 17 amino acids. Trimming removed 4 bases from V and 3 bases from J, with 20 bases in between. Germline CDR1 reads MNHNS; CDR2 reads SASEGT. CDR3 DNA: TGTGCCAGCAGTGTGCCGAGGGCGGACCGACAGACAGATACGCAGTATTTT. As protein: CASSVPRADRQTDTQYF.

The CDR3 bases are TGTGCCTGGAGAAGCGGGGGGTACACCGGGGAGCTGTTTTTT. Translating gives CAWRSGGYTGELFF. This rearrangement joins TRBV30 to TRBJ2-2; 9 bases map to TRBD2. This CDR3 is built from 14 residues. Per the germline V gene, CDR1 is GTSNPN and CDR2 is SVGIG (reference sequence). V lost 3 bases to trimming and J lost 3 bases; unmatched junction nucleotides: 2.

This chain connects TRBV6-5 to TRBJ2-7; tentative D call: TRBD2 (6 bases). There are 15 residues in the CDR3. The germline V gene has CDR1 MNHEY and CDR2 SVGAGI. Trimming cost V 0 bases and J 6 bases, with 15 bases left between them. Written as DNA, the CDR3 is TGTGCCAGCAGTTACTCAGGAGGGGCGCTTTCCGAGCAGTACTTC. It yields the protein CASSYSGGALSEQYF.

This clone was seen a handful of times. The chain has TRBV5-5 and TRBJ1-1; TRBD1 matches 9 bases. The V gene end was trimmed by 3 bases and the J gene end by 4 bases; junction bases not matched to a gene: 4. The CDR3 contains 14 residues. The germline CDR1 and CDR2 sequences are SGHKS and YYEKEE (reference sequence). CDR3 nucleotides: TGTGCCAGCAGCTCGGACAGGGGAATCACTGAAGCTTTCTTT. Protein: CASSSDRGITEAFF. The full variable domain, rest sourced from reference TRBV5-5 and TRBJ1-1, is DAGVTQSPTHLIKTRGQQVTLRCSPISGHKSVSWYQQVLGQGPQFIFQYYEKEERGRGNFPDRFSARQFPNYSSELNVNALLLGDSALYLCASSSDRGITEAFFGQGTRLTVV.

The chain carries TRBV3-1 (or the pseudogene TRBV3-2) and TRBJ2-7; D uncertain. Trimming took 0 bases from V and 6 from J, leaving 6 bases between them. The CDR3 is made up of 12 amino acids. Germline-derived CDR1 and CDR2 are LGHDT and YNNKEL (reference sequence). This chain's CDR3 is CASSQDRSEQYF. The CDR3 DNA follows: TGTGCCAGCAGCCAAGACAGGTCCGAGCAGTACTTC.

This sequence joins TRBV11-2 and TRBJ1-4; D is perhaps TRBD1 (5 bases). V lost 3 bases to trimming and J lost 1 base, with 12 bases between them. The CDR3 is made up of 16 amino acids. Germline V gene data show CDR1 as SGHAT and CDR2 as FQNNGV. CDR3 DNA sequence: TGTGCCAGCAGCTTGTACAGGCCTATAACTAATGAAAAACTGTTTTTT. Protein sequence: CASSLYRPITNEKLFF.

The chain is built from TRBV28 and TRBJ1-2; D uncertain. The CDR3 spans 13 residues. Germline V lookup: CDR1 MDHEN, CDR2 SYDVKM. V gave up 3 bases and J gave up 4 bases, with 9 bases separating them. The CDR3 loop is CASSFREAYGYTF. In DNA, the CDR3 is TGTGCCAGCAGTTTCCGGGAAGCCTATGGCTACACCTTC.

V gene TRBV27 combines with J gene TRBJ2-7, with a possible D match to TRBD1 (5 bases). Trimming took off 2 bases at V and 2 bases at J, with 16 bases between the two ends. The germline gives CDR1 MNHEY, CDR2 SMNVEV (reference sequence). This CDR3 comprises 16 residues. The CDR3 DNA follows: TGTGCCAGCAGTTTACAAGGGGCCATACAGACCTACGAGCAGTACTTC. Residues: CASSLQGAIQTYEQYF.

The chain employs TRBV7-2 and TRBJ2-5, with 9 positions matching TRBD1. CDR1 is SGHTA, CDR2 FQGNSA, per germline. The CDR3 is 14 residues long. The V segment lost 5 bases and the J segment 4 bases; nucleotides outside the gene matches: 5. CDR3 coding DNA: TGTGCCAGCAGCCTCATGGACAGGGGAGAGACCCAGTACTTC. This sequence encodes CASSLMDRGETQYF. The variable domain in full, with the rest retrieved from reference TRBV7-2 and TRBJ2-5, is GAGVSQSPSNKVTEKGKDVELRCDPISGHTALYWYRQSLGQGLEFLIYFQGNSAPDKSGLPSDRFSAERTGGSVSTLTIQRTQQEDSAVYLCASSLMDRGETQYFGPGTRLLVL.

This chain connects TRBV3-1 (or the pseudogene TRBV3-2) to TRBJ2-3, with D perhaps TRBD1 (5 bases). V gave up 7 bases and J gave up 2 bases, with 10 bases separating them. This CDR3 is built from 13 residues. Germline CDR1 and CDR2: LGHDT and YNNKEL (reference sequence). The CDR3 nucleotides read TGTGCCAGCAAGCGCAGGGCCACAGATACGCAGTATTTT. Protein sequence: CASKRRATDTQYF.